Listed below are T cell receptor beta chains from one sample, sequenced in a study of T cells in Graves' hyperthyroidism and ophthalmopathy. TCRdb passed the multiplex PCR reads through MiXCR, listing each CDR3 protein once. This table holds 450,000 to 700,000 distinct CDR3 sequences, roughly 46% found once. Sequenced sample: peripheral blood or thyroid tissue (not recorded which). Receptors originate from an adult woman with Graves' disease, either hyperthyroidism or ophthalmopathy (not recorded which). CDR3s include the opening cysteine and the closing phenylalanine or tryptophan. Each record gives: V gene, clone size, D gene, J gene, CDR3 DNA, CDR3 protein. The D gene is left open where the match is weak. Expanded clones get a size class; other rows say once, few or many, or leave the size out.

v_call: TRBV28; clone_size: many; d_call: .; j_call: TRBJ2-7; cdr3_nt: TGTGCCAGCAGAGGGGGTGACGAGCAGTACTTC; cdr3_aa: CASRGGDEQYF
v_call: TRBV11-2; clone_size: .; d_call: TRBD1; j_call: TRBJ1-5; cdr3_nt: TGTGCCAGCAGCATAGGACAGGGCCAGCCCCAGCATTTT; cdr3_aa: CASSIGQGQPQHF
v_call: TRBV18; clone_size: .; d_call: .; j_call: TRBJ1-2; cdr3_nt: TGTGCCAGCTCTCACAGAGGCAACTATGGCTACACCTTC; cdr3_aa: CASSHRGNYGYTF
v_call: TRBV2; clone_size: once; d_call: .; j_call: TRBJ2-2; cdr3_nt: TGTGCCAGCAGTGTAGAGGGTACCACCGGGGAGCTGTTTTTT; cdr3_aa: CASSVEGTTGELFF
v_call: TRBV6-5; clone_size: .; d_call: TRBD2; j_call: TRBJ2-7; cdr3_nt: TGTGCCAGCAGTCCCGGGAGCGGGAGAAGTTGGGAGCAGTACTTC; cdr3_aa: CASSPGSGRSWEQYF
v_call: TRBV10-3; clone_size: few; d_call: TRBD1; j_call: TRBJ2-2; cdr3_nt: TGTGCCATCAGACCGGGACAGGGAACCACCGGGGAGCTGTTTTTT; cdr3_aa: CAIRPGQGTTGELFF
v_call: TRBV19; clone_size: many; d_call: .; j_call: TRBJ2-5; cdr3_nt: TGTGCCAGTAGCCGGAGGAACCAAGAGACCCAGTACTTC; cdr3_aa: CASSRRNQETQYF
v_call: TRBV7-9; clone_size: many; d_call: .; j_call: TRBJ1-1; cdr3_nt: TGTGCCAGCAGCTCCATAGCTGAAGCTTTCTTT; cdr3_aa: CASSSIAEAFF
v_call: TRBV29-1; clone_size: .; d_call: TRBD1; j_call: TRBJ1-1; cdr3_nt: TGCAGCGTTGAAGTACAGGGGGTAACAGCTTTCTTT; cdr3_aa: CSVEVQGVTAFF
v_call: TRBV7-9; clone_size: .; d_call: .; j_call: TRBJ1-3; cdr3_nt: TGTGCCAGCAGCCCGCGGAATTCTGGAAACACCATATATTTT; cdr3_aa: CASSPRNSGNTIYF
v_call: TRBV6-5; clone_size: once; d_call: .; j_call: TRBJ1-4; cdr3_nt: TGTGCCAGCAGGATGGGGAATGAAAAACTGTTTTTT; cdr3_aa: CASRMGNEKLFF
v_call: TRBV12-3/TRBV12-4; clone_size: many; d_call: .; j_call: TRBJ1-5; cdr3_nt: TGTGCCAGCAGTACAGGTACCCAGCATTTT; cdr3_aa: CASSTGTQHF
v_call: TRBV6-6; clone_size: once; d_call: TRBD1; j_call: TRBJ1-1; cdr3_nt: TGTGCCAGCAGTTACAGGGACAGGGGGTATGGTGAAGCTTTCTTT; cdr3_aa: CASSYRDRGYGEAFF
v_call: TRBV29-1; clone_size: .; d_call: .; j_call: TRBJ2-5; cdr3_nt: TGCAGCGTACAGCCTCCGGGGCAAGAGACCCAGTACTTC; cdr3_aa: CSVQPPGQETQYF
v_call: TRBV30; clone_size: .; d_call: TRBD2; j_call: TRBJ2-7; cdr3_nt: TGTGCCTGGAGTGTAGGACTAGCGGGTTACGAGCAGTACTTC; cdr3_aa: CAWSVGLAGYEQYF
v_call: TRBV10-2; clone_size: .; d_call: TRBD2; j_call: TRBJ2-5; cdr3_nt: TGCGCCAGCCAAGTAGCGGGAGTAAAGACCCAGTACTTC; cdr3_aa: CASQVAGVKTQYF
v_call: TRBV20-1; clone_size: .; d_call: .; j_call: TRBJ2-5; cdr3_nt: TGCAGTGCTAGTGATCAGGGAAAGCAAACCCAGTACTTC; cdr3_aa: CSASDQGKQTQYF
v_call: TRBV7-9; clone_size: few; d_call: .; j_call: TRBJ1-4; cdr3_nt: TGTGCCAGCAGAGAGCTGGGACGGGCCTACGAGGAAAAACTGTTTTTT; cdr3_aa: CASRELGRAYEEKLFF
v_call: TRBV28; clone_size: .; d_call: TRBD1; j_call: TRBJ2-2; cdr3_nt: TGTGCCAGCACCCACAGGGGGCGAACCGGGGAGCTGCTTTTT; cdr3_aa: CASTHRGRTGELLF
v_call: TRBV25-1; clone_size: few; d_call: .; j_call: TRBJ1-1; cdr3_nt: TGTGCCAGCAGTGAATTATTGGAGAACACTGAAGCTTTCTTT; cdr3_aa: CASSELLENTEAFF
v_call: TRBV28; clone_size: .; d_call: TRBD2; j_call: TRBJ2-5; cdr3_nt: TGTGCCAGCAGTCCCGCGGGAGGGAGTCTAGAGACCCAGTACTTC; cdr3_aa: CASSPAGGSLETQYF
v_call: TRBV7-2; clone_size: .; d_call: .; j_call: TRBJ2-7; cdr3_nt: TGTGCCAGCAGCGTAGCGTCAATCGCAGGGATCTACGAGCAGTACTTC; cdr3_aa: CASSVASIAGIYEQYF
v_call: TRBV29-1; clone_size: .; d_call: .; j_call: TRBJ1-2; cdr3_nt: TGCAGTTTATCAGGGCTGTTTCGGTATGGCTACACCTTC; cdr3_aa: CSLSGLFRYGYTF
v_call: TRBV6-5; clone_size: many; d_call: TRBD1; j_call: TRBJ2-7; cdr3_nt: TGTGCCAGCAGTTACCGCGACAGGGGGCTGGACGAGCAGTACTTC; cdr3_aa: CASSYRDRGLDEQYF
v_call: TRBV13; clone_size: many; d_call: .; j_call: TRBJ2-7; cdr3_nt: TGTGCCAGCAGCTTAGTCCAGGGGATGGTGCAGTACTTC; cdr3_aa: CASSLVQGMVQYF
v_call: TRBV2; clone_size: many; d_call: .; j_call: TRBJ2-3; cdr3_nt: TGTGCCAGACGTTACCGGGACCTCACAGATACGCAGTATTTT; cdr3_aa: CARRYRDLTDTQYF
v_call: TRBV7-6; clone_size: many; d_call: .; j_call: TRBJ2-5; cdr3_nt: TGTGCCAGCAGCTGGGAGGTGGGGACTCAAGATCAAGAGACCCAGTACTTC; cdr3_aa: CASSWEVGTQDQETQYF
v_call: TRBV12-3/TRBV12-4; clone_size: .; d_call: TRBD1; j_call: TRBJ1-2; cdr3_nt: TGTGCCAGCAGTCCCTGGACAGGGAATGGCTACACCTTC; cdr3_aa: CASSPWTGNGYTF
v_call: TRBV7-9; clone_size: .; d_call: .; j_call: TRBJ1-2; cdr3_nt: TGTGCCAGCAGCCGGGAGGGGCAGCAAACCTCCTATGGCTACACCTTC; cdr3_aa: CASSREGQQTSYGYTF
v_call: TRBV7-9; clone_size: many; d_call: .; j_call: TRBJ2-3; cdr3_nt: TGTGCCAGCAGCCCATACGGCGGGAACACAGATACGCAGTATTTT; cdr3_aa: CASSPYGGNTDTQYF
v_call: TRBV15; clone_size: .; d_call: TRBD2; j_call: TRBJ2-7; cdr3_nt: TGTGCCACCAGCAGAGACGCTGGAGGGAGGGATTACGAGCAGTACTTC; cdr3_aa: CATSRDAGGRDYEQYF
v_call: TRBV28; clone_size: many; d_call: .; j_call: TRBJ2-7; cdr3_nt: TGTGCCAGCAGGGGCTCGCCTAGCAGTTACGAGCAGTACTTC; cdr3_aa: CASRGSPSSYEQYF
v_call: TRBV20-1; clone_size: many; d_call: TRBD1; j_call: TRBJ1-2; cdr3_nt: TGCAGTGCTAGAACTCGGACAGGTTCGATTGGTGGCTACACCTTC; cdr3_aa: CSARTRTGSIGGYTF
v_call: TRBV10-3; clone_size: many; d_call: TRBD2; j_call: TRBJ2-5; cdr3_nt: TGTGCCAACTCACCCCGAGCGGGAGAGGGAGAGACCCAGTACTTC; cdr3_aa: CANSPRAGEGETQYF
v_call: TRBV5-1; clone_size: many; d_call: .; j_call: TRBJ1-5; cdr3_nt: TGCGCCAGCAGCTTGGGAGGGGGGGCTGGCAATCAGCCCCAGCATTTT; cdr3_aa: CASSLGGGAGNQPQHF
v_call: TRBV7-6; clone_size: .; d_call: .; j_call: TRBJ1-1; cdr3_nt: TGTGCTAGCAGCTCGGGAGGGTGGGCTGAAGCTTTCTTT; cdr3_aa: CASSSGGWAEAFF
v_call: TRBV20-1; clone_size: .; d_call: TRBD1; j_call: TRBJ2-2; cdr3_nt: TGCAGTGCTTCCGGGACAGCGAACACCGGGGAGCTGTTTTTT; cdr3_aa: CSASGTANTGELFF
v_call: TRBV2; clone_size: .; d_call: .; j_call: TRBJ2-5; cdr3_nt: TGTGCCACCAAATGGACCGTTAACCAAGAGACCCAGTACTTC; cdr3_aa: CATKWTVNQETQYF
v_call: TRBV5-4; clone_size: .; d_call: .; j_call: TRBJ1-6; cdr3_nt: TGTGCCAGCAGCTTGACGAAATACGGGGATGGCGGTTCACCCCTCCACTTT; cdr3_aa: CASSLTKYGDGGSPLHF
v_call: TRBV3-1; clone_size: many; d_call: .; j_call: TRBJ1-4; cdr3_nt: TGTGCCAGCAGCCTCCGGACAGAGGGGGAAAAACTGTTTTTT; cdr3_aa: CASSLRTEGEKLFF
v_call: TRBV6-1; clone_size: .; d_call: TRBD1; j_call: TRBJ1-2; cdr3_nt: TGTGCCAGCAGTGGGACAGGGGGGTATGGCTACGCCTTC; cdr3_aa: CASSGTGGYGYAF
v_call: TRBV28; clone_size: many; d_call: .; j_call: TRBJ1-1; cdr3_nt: TGTGCCAGCAGTTTATTAAGGGAACGGAACACTGAAGCTTTCTTT; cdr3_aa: CASSLLRERNTEAFF
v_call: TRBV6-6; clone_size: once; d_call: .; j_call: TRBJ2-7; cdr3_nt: TGTGCCAGCAGTTCACCCGAGGAGTACGAGCAGTACTTC; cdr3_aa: CASSSPEEYEQYF
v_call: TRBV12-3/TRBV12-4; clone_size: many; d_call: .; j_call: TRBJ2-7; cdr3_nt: TGTGCCAGCAGCTTTACCCCCTACGAGCAGTACTTC; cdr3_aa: CASSFTPYEQYF
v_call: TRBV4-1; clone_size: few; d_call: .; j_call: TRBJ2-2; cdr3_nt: TGCGCCAGCAGCCAACCGGGACGGAAGAACACCGGGGAGCTGTTTTTT; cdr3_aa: CASSQPGRKNTGELFF
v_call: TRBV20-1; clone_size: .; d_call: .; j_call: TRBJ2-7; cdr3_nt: TGCAGTGCTCCCCCGGAACTAGCCAACTCCTACGAGCAGTACTTC; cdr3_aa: CSAPPELANSYEQYF
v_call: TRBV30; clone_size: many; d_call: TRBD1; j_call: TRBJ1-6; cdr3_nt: TGTGCCGCGGACAGGGAAAATTCACCCCTCCACTTT; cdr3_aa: CAADRENSPLHF
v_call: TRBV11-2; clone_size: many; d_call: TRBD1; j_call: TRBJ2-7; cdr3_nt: TGTGCCAGCAGCCTCGGGGACCTGACAGGGGCGATCTACGAGCAGTACTTC; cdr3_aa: CASSLGDLTGAIYEQYF
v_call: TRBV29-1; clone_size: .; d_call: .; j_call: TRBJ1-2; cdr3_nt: TGCAGCGTTGTGGCGGATTTCTATGGCTACACCTTC; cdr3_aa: CSVVADFYGYTF
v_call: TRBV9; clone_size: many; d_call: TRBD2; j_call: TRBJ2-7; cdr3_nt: TGTGCCAGCAGCGAATCGACTAGCGGCTCCTACGAGCAGTACTTC; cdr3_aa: CASSESTSGSYEQYF
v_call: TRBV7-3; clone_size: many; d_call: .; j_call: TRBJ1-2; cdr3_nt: TGTGCCAGCAGCTTAAGGTTTGGCGGTGGCTACACCTTC; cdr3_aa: CASSLRFGGGYTF
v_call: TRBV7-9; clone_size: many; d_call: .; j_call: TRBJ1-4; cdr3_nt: TGTGCCAGCAGTCCCGGTGGAGAAGAAAAACTGTTTTTT; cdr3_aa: CASSPGGEEKLFF